The rows below give T cell receptor beta chains drawn from one sample of a study of cytomegalovirus exposure and HLA in healthy donors. Method: immunoSEQ multiplex PCR; TCRdb's copy keeps in-frame clones and lacks some. Of 120,000 or so clones listed, 17% are singletons. Sequencing input: PBMCs. These receptors were taken from a female donor in good health and CMV-seropositive. The CDR3 runs from the conserved cysteine through the conserved F or W. D genes are given only for firm matches. Expanded clones get a size class; other rows say once, few or many, or leave the size out.

clone size	CDR3 length	D gene	J gene	V gene	CDR3 protein	CDR3 DNA
-	11	-	TRBJ2-7	TRBV20-1	CSARRRDEQYF	TGCAGTGCTAGGCGGAGGGACGAGCAGTACTTC
-	12	-	TRBJ2-5	TRBV4-3	CASSQDGGTQYF	TGCGCCAGCAGCCAAGACGGGGGGACCCAGTACTTC
few	14	-	TRBJ1-5	TRBV30	CAWSVLSSNQPQHF	TGTGCCTGGAGTGTACTGTCTAGCAATCAGCCCCAGCATTTT
few	12	-	TRBJ2-2	TRBV30	CAWSPLTGELFF	TGTGCCTGGAGCCCCTTGACCGGGGAGCTGTTTTTT
few	14	-	TRBJ2-3	TRBV10-3	CAISGLGMADTQYF	TGTGCCATCAGTGGGCTAGGCATGGCAGATACGCAGTATTTT
-	13	TRBD1	TRBJ2-7	TRBV29-1	CSVSWTGSREQYF	TGCAGCGTTTCCTGGACAGGGTCGAGAGAGCAGTACTTC
few	18	TRBD1	TRBJ2-3	TRBV7-9	CASSFGNPGQMKGYTQYF	TGTGCCAGCAGCTTCGGTAATCCGGGACAGATGAAGGGATATACGCAGTATTTT
-	16	TRBD2	TRBJ2-7	TRBV19	CASSIVGGSRAYEQYF	TGTGCCAGTAGTATAGTAGGCGGGAGTAGGGCCTACGAGCAGTACTTC
-	15	TRBD1	TRBJ1-4	TRBV29-1	CSVGPGQGTNEKLFF	TGCAGCGTTGGACCGGGACAGGGGACTAATGAAAAACTGTTTTTT
few	14	-	TRBJ2-7	TRBV5-1	CASSLDSNSYEQYF	TGCGCCAGCAGCTTGGACAGCAACTCCTACGAGCAGTACTTC